This T cell receptor beta chain was identified during a study of CD8 T cells in Susac syndrome. Negative isolation was used for CD8+ and CD4+ T cells, and FACS enrichment was applied to TEMRA cells. RNA, at about 0.45 to 1 ug, was reverse transcribed with random hexamers. Multiplex immunoSEQ PCR targeted 54 Vbeta and 13 Jbeta TCR beta segments. TCRdb ran MiXCR on the immunoSEQ multiplex PCR reads and lists one entry per CDR3 protein. Of 200,000 to 300,000 distinct CDR3 sequences listed, less than 96% are singletons. Sequencing input: CD4+ T cells from PBMCs. The clonotype originates from a human donor with Susac syndrome.

CDR3 DNA sequence: TGTGCCTGGAGTGTCGAGGACGGAGGTTCGGCCCCGGGCTACACCTTC. It translates to CAWSVEDGGSAPGYTF. The V gene is TRBV30, the J gene TRBJ1-2; D ambiguous. Germline loops: CDR1 GTSNPN, CDR2 SVGIG (reference sequence). Trimming removed 0 bases at V and 8 bases at J, with 22 bases between. The CDR3 loop spans 16 amino acids.